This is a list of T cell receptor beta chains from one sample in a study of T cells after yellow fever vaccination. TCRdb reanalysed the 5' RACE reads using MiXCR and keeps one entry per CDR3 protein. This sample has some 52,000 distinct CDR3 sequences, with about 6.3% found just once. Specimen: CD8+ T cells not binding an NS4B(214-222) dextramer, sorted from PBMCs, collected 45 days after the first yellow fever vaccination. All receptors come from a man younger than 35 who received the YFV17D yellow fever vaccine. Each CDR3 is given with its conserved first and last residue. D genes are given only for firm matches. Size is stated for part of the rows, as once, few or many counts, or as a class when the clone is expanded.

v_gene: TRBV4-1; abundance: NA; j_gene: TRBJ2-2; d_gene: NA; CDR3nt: TGCGCCAGCAGCCAAGATCGCGGATACACCGGGGAGCTGTTTTTT; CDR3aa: CASSQDRGYTGELFF
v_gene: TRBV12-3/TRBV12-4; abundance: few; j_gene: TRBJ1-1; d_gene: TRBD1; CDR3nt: TGTGCCAGCAGTACGGGGACAGGGATGAGGACTGAAGCTTTCTTT; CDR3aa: CASSTGTGMRTEAFF
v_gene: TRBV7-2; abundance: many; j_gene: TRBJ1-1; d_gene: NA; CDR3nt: TGTGCCAGCAGCTTTGGGAGAACTGAAGCTTTCTTT; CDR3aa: CASSFGRTEAFF
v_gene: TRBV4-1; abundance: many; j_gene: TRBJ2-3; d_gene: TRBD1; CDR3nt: TGCGCCAGCAGCCACCAAACAGGGGGGAGGACAGATACGCAGTATTTT; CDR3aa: CASSHQTGGRTDTQYF
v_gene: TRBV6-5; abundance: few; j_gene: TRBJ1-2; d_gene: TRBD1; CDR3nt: TGTGCCAGCAGTTACGGAGACAGGGTCTATGGCTACACCTTC; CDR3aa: CASSYGDRVYGYTF
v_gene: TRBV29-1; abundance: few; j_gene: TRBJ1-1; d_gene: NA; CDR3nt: TGCAGCGTAAATAAAGAGGGGACTGAAGCTTTCTTT; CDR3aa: CSVNKEGTEAFF
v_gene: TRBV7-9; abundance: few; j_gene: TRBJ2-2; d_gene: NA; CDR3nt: TGTGCCGGCGGGCAGGGAGGCACCGGGGAGCTGTTTTTT; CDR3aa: CAGGQGGTGELFF
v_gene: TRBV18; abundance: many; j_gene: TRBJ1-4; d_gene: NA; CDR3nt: TGTGCCAGCTCACCGGACAGTTTCAATGAAAAACTGTTTTTT; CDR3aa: CASSPDSFNEKLFF
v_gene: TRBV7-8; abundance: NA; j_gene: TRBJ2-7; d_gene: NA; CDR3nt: TGTGCCAGCAGCACCGGGACCCACTTGTTTTCGTACGAGCAGTACTTC; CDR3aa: CASSTGTHLFSYEQYF
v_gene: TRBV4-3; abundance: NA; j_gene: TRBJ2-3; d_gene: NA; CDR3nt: TGCGCCAGCAGCTCAAGGCTAGTGGTCGGTACTAGCACAGATACGCAGTATTTT; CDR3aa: CASSSRLVVGTSTDTQYF
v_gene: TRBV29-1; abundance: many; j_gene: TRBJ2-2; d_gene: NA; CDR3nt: TGCAGCGTTGAGTACACCGGGGAGCTGTTTTTT; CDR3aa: CSVEYTGELFF
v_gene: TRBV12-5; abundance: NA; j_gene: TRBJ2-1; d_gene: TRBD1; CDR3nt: TGTGCTAGTGGCCGGGACAGAATCGCCTACAATGAGCAGTTCTTC; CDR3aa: CASGRDRIAYNEQFF
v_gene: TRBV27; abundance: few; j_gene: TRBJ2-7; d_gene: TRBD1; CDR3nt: TGTGCCAGCAGTCCCCGGGACAGGTATACGGATGAGCAGTACTTC; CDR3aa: CASSPRDRYTDEQYF
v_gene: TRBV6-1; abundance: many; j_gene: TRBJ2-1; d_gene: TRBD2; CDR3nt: TGTGCCAGCAGCCCTCTAGCGGGGCACTACAATGAGCAGTTCTTC; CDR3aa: CASSPLAGHYNEQFF
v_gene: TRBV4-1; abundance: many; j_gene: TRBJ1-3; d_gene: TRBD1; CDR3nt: TGCGCCAGCAGCCGACAGGGGGACTCTGGAAACACCATATATTTT; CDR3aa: CASSRQGDSGNTIYF
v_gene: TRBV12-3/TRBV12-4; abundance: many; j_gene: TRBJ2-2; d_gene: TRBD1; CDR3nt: TGTGCCAGCAGCCCGACAGGGGTCGGGGAGCTGTTTTTT; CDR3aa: CASSPTGVGELFF
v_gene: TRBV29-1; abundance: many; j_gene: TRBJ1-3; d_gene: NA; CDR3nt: TGCAGCGTTGAGCTCACAGGGCTGATTCCTGGAAACACCATATATTTT; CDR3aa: CSVELTGLIPGNTIYF
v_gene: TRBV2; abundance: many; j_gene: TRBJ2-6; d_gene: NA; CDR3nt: TGTGCCAGCAGCGCTAACCCTGGGGCCAACGTCCTGACTTTC; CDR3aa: CASSANPGANVLTF
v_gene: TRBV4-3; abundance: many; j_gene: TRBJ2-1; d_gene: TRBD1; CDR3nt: TGCGCCAGCAGCCTAGGGGACAGGGTGTACAATGAGCAGTTCTTC; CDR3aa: CASSLGDRVYNEQFF
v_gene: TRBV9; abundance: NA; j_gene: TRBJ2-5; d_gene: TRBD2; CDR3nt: TGTGCCAGCAGCGTCTTCGGCGGGGGAGGCGAGACCCAGTACTTC; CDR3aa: CASSVFGGGGETQYF
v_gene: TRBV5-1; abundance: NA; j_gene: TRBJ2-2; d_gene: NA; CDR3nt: TGCGCCAGCAGCCCAATACGATCACAGGGGAGGACCGGGGAGCTGTTTTTT; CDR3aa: CASSPIRSQGRTGELFF
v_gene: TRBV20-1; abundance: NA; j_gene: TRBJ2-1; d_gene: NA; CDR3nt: TGCAGTGCGCGGGACTGGAGCTCCTACAATGAGCAGTTCTTC; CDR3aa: CSARDWSSYNEQFF
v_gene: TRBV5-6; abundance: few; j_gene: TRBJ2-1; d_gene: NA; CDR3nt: TGTGCCAGCAGCTACGGCATCAATGAGCAGTTCTTC; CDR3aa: CASSYGINEQFF
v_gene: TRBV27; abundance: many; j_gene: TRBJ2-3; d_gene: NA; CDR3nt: TGTGCCAGCAGCCGATCTCGGATATGGACAACAATATTGACAGATACGCAGTATTTT; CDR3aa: CASSRSRIWTTILTDTQYF
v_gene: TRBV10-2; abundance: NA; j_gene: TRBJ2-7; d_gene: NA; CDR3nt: TGCGACAGCAGTGGGGGCAGGCACACCTACGAGCAGTACTTC; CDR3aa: CDSSGGRHTYEQYF
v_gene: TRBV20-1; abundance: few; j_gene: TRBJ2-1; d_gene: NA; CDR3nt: TGCAGTGCGCGACAGCTTGAGCAGTTCTTC; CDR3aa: CSARQLEQFF
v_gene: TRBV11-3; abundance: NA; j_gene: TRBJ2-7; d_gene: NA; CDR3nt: TGTGCCAGCAGCCTCACCCGGGACCCCTTCTACGAGCAGTACTTC; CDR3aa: CASSLTRDPFYEQYF
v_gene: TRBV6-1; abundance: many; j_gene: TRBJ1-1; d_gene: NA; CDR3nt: TGTGCCAGCAGCCTGGGCCCGAACACTGAAGCTTTCTTT; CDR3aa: CASSLGPNTEAFF
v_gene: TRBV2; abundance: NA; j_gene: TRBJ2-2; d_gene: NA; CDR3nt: TGTGTCAGCGGATGGCGGACGAACACCGGGGAGCTGTTTTTT; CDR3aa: CVSGWRTNTGELFF
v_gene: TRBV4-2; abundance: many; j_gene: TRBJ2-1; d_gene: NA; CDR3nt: TGTGCCAGCAGCCAAAGTAGTGGTCCAGGGTACTACAATGAGCAGTTCTTC; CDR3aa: CASSQSSGPGYYNEQFF
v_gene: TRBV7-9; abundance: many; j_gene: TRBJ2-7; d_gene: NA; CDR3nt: TGTGCCAGCAGCTACTCAGTCAGGGTCTACGAGCAGTACTTC; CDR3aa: CASSYSVRVYEQYF
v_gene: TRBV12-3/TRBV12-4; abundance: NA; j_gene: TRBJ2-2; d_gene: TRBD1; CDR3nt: TGTGCCAGCAGGCCTAGACAGGGGGTATTAACCGGGGAGCTGTTTTTT; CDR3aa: CASRPRQGVLTGELFF
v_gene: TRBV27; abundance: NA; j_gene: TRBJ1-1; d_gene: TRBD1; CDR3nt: TGTGCCAGCAGTTTATCGACCAGGGGGGGCACTGAAGCTTTCTTT; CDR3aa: CASSLSTRGGTEAFF